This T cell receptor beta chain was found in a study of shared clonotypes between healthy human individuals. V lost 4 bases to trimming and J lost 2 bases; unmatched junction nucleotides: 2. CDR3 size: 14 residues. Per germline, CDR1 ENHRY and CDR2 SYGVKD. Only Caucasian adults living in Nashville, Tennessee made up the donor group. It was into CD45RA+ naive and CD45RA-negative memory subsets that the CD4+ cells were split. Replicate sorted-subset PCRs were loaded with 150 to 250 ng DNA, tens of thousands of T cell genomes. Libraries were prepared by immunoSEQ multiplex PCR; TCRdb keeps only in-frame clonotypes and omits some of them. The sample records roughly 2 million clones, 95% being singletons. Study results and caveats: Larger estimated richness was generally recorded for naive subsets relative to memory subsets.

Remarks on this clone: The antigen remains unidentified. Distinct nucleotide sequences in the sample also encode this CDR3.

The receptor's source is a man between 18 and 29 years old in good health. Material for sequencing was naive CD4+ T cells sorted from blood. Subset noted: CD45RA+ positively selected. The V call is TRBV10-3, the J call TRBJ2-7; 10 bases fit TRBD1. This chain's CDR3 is CAISAGTGAYEQYF. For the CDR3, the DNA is TGTGCCATCAGTGCAGGGACAGGGGCCTACGAGCAGTACTTC.